This T cell receptor (beta chain) derives from a study of T cell changes during pregnancy in multiple sclerosis. The table came from immunoSEQ multiplex PCR; TCRdb's copy has only in-frame clones and leaves some out. The sample contains over 55,000 clones, 85% to 95% of which appear only once. Losses at the gene ends were 4 bases for V and 2 bases for J; bases not matched to a gene: 6. The CDR3 is made up of 15 amino acids. Germline V gene data show CDR1 as LGHNA and CDR2 as YSLEER. The sample in question was CD8+ T cells from peripheral blood mononuclear cells, obtained in the third trimester of pregnancy. This TCR was sampled from a female donor in good health, enrolled as a control in a pregnancy study. V usage is TRBV4-3 and J usage is TRBJ2-7; TRBD1 aligns across 9 bases. This CDR3 is CASSPGTGKAYEQYF. CDR3 in DNA: TGCGCCAGCAGCCCTGGGACAGGGAAGGCCTACGAGCAGTACTTC.